What follows are 3 T cell receptor beta chains derived from one specimen sequenced in a study of PD-L1 blockade in urothelial cancer. Noted time point: pretreatment peripheral blood. Clones were read by immunoSEQ multiplex PCR, and TCRdb kept only the in-frame ones, dropping some. Among 70,000 or so clones, under 90% were seen once, and the ten largest hold around 4.2%. This material consisted of PBMCs, taken around atezolizumab (anti-PD-L1) treatment. The origin of the receptors is a man in his 70s with urothelial cancer.

This clone showed up just once. This chain connects TRBV6-5 to TRBJ1-5, with D possibly TRBD1 on 6 matching bases. The CDR3 is 15 residues long. The V end was cut by 4 bases, the J end by 6 bases, with 16 bases between. Germline-derived CDR1 and CDR2 are MNHEY and SVGAGI. This CDR3 is CASSSRGGVGQPQHF. As DNA, the CDR3 is TGTGCCAGCAGTTCCAGAGGGGGGGTCGGTCAGCCCCAGCATTTT.

V and J are TRBV13 and TRBJ2-3, with TRBD2 matching 10 bases. The CDR3 spans 15 residues. CDR1 PRHDT and CDR2 FYEKMQ come from the germline V gene (reference sequence). The ends lost 3 bases at V and 4 bases at J; junction bases unmatched: 4. CDR3 sequence: CASSFSSGSADTQYF. The DNA of the CDR3 is TGTGCCAGCAGCTTTTCTAGCGGGAGTGCAGATACGCAGTATTTT.

The chain recombines TRBV27 with TRBJ1-2, with D possibly being TRBD1 (5 bases). Trimming removed 6 bases from V and 0 bases from J, with 17 bases in between. Per the germline V gene, CDR1 is MNHEY and CDR2 is SMNVEV (reference sequence). The CDR3 has 16 amino acids. CDR3 sequence: CASRMTAGFPNYGYTF. In DNA, the CDR3 is TGTGCCAGCAGGATGACAGCCGGATTCCCTAACTATGGCTACACCTTC.